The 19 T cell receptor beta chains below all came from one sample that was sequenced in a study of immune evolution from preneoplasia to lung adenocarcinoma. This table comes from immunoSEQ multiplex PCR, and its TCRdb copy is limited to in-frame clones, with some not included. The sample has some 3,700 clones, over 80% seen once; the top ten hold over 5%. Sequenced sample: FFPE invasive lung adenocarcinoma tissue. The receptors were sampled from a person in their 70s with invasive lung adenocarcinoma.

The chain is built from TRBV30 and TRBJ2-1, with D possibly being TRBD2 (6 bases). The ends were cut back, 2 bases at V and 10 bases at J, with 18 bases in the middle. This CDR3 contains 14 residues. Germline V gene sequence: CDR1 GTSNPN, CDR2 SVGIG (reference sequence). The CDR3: CAWSRVGGRGEQFF. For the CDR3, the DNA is TGTGCCTGGAGTCGTGTTGGAGGCCGGGGGGAGCAGTTCTTC.

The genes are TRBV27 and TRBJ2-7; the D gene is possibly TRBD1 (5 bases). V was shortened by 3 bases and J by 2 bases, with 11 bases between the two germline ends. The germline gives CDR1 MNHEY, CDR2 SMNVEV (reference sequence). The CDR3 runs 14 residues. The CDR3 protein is CASSLQGATYEQYF. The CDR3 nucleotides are TGTGCCAGCAGTTTGCAGGGCGCAACCTACGAGCAGTACTTC.

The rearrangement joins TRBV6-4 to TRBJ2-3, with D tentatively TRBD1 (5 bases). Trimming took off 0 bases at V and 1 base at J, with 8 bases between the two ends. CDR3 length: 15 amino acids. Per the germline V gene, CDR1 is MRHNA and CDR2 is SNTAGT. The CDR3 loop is CASSDSWGGTDTQYF. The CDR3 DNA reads TGTGCCAGCAGTGACTCCTGGGGCGGCACAGATACGCAGTATTTT.

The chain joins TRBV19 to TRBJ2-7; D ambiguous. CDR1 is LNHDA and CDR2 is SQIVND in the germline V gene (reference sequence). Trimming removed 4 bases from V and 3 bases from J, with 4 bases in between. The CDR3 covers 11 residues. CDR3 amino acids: CASSNIYEQYF. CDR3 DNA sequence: TGTGCCAGTAGTAATATCTACGAGCAGTACTTC.

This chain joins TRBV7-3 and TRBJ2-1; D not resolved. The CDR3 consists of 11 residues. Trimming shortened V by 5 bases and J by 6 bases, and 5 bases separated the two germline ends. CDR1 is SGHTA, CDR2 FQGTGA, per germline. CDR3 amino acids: CASSPGNEQFF. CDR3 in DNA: TGTGCCAGCAGCCCGGGCAATGAGCAGTTCTTC.

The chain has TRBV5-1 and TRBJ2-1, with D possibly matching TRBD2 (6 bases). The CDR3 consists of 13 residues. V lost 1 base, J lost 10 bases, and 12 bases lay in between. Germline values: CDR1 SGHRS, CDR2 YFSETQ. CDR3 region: CASSLTGDREQFF. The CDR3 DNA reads TGCGCCAGCAGCTTGACGGGGGATCGAGAGCAGTTCTTC.

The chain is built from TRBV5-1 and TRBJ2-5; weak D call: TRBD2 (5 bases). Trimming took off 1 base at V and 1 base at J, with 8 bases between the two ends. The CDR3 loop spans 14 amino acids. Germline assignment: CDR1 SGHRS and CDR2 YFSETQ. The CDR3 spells CASSLWRVQETQYF. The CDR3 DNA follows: TGCGCCAGCAGCTTGTGGCGGGTCCAAGAGACCCAGTACTTC.

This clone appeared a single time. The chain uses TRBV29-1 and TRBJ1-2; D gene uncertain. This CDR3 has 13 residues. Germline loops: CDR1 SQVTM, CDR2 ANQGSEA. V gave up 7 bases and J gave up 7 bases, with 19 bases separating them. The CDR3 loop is CSAPDDKNGGYTF. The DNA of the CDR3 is TGCAGCGCACCCGATGACAAGAACGGTGGCTACACCTTC.

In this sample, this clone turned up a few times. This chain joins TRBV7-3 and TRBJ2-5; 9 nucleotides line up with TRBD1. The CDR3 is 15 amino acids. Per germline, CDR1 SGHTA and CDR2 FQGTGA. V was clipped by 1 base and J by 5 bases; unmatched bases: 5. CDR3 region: CASSLRSGQGETQYF. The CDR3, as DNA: TGTGCCAGCAGCTTAAGAAGCGGACAGGGGGAGACCCAGTACTTC.

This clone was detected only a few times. The CDR3 sequence: CSATTGDAYGYTF. CDR3 coding DNA: TGCAGCGCAACGACAGGGGACGCCTATGGCTACACCTTC. The chain has TRBV29-1 and TRBJ1-2, with TRBD1 matching 8 bases. CDR3 length: 13 residues. After removal of 7 bases from V and 4 bases from J, the junction contained 8 bases not matched to a gene. The germline gives CDR1 SQVTM, CDR2 ANQGSEA.

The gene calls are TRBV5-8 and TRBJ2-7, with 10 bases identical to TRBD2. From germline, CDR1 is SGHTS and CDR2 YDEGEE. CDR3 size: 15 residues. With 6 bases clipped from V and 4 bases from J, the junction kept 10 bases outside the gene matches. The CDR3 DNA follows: TGTGCCAGCACCGTCCGGGCTAGCGGGAGTTACGAGCAGTACTTC. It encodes CASTVRASGSYEQYF.

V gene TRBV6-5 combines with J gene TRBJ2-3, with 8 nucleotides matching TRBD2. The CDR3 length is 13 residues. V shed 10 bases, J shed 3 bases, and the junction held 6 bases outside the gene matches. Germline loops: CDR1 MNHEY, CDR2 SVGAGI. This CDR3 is CAIQRGWTDTQYF. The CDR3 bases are TGTGCCATTCAGCGGGGGTGGACAGATACGCAGTATTTT.

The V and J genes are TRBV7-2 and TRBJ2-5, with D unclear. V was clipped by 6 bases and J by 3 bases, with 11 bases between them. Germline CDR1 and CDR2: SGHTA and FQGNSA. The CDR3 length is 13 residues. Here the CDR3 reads CASRSPPKETQYF. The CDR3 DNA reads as TGTGCCAGCAGATCCCCCCCTAAAGAGACCCAGTACTTC.

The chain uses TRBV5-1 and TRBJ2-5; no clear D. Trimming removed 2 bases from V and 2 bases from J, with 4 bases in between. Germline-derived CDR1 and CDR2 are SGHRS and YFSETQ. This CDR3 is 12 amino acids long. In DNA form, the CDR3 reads TGCGCCAGCAGCTTATTACAAGAGACCCAGTACTTC. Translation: CASSLLQETQYF.

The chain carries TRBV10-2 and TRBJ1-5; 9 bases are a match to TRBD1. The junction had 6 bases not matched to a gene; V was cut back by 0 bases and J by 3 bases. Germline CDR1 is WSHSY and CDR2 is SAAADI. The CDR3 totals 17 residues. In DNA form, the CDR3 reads TGCGCCAGCAGTGAGTCGAAGGGACAGGGCTTCAATCAGCCCCAGCATTTT. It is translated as CASSESKGQGFNQPQHF.

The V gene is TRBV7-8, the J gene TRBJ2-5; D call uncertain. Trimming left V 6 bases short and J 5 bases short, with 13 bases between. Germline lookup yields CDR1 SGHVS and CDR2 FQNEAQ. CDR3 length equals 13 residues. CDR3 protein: CASSFHGWETQYF. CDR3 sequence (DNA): TGTGCCAGCAGTTTCCATGGGTGGGAGACCCAGTACTTC.

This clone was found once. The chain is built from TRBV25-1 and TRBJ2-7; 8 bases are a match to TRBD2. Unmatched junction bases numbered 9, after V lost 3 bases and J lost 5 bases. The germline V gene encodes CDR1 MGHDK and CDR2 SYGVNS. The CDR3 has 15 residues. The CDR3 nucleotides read TGTGCCAGCAGTGATGTCGGCGGGAGGAGCAACGAGCAGTACTTC. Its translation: CASSDVGGRSNEQYF.

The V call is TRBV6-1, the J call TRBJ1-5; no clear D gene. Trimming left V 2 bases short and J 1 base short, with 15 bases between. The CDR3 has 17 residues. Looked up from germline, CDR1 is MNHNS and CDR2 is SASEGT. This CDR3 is CASSERIRLQSNQPQHF. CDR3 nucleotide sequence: TGTGCCAGCAGTGAAAGGATTAGGCTGCAAAGCAATCAGCCCCAGCATTTT.

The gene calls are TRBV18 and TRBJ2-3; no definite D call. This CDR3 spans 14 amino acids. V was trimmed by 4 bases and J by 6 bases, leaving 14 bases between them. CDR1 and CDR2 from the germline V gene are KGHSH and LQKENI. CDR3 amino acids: CASSQPIGLDTQYF. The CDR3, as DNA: TGTGCCAGCTCACAGCCAATAGGGTTGGATACGCAGTATTTT.